Listed below are T cell receptor beta chains from one sample, sequenced in a study of human T cells and chemical hapten exposure. In TCRdb, the RACE reads were re-called with MiXCR into one record per CDR3 protein. The sample lists some 64,000 distinct CDR3 sequences; about 10% were seen once. Specimen: whole blood, collected in connection with sensitization to the hapten diphenylcyclopropenone (DPC). These receptors originate from a woman aged 25-40 years with alopecia areata. Some clones in this sample may be carry-over from other donors' samples. CDR3s include the opening cysteine and the closing phenylalanine or tryptophan. Each record gives: J gene, V gene, CDR3 protein.

j_gene: TRBJ2-1
v_gene: TRBV3-1
CDR3aa: CASSQPSGSGSNEQFF

j_gene: TRBJ1-5
v_gene: TRBV18
CDR3aa: CASSPRGQSRGNQPQHF

j_gene: TRBJ2-1
v_gene: TRBV6-5
CDR3aa: CASSLGGTNNEQFF

j_gene: TRBJ2-7
v_gene: TRBV21-1
CDR3aa: CASSKEVFVGTGDYEQYF

j_gene: TRBJ1-1
v_gene: TRBV3-1
CDR3aa: CASSHQGSTEAFF

j_gene: TRBJ1-1
v_gene: TRBV15
CDR3aa: CATSRDSPRAGGLDTEAFF

j_gene: TRBJ2-7
v_gene: TRBV29-1
CDR3aa: CSVEGSGTDYEQYF

j_gene: TRBJ1-1
v_gene: TRBV7-6
CDR3aa: CASRSVAGSSTEAFF

j_gene: TRBJ2-4
v_gene: TRBV5-1
CDR3aa: CASSLANAENIQYF

j_gene: TRBJ2-5
v_gene: TRBV29-1
CDR3aa: CSVKFETQYF

j_gene: TRBJ1-2
v_gene: TRBV28
CDR3aa: CAYSTSYGYTF

j_gene: TRBJ2-3
v_gene: TRBV7-2
CDR3aa: CASKPGGASDTQYF

j_gene: TRBJ2-3
v_gene: TRBV7-2
CDR3aa: CASSPGPDTQYF

j_gene: TRBJ1-2
v_gene: TRBV20-1
CDR3aa: CSARDHLEAYGYTF

j_gene: TRBJ1-1
v_gene: TRBV7-6
CDR3aa: CASSLTTGGGPAEAFF

j_gene: TRBJ2-3
v_gene: TRBV27
CDR3aa: CASSLGLGPTDTQYF

j_gene: TRBJ2-2
v_gene: TRBV6-6
CDR3aa: CASRPRAGASNTGELFF

j_gene: TRBJ1-4
v_gene: TRBV28
CDR3aa: CASRKRGLATNEKLFF

j_gene: NA
v_gene: TRBV7-9
CDR3aa: CASRGTDSYEQFF

j_gene: TRBJ2-5
v_gene: TRBV4-2
CDR3aa: CASSYGLGGVMETQYF

j_gene: TRBJ2-3
v_gene: TRBV20-1
CDR3aa: CSARVPGGDTQYF

j_gene: TRBJ2-1
v_gene: TRBV5-1
CDR3aa: CASSMNHDRYNEQFF

j_gene: TRBJ1-5
v_gene: TRBV16
CDR3aa: CASSRQATLNSNQPQHF

j_gene: TRBJ1-3
v_gene: TRBV6-6
CDR3aa: CASSYSSRVISGNTIYF

j_gene: TRBJ1-1
v_gene: TRBV29-1
CDR3aa: CSVLLGPSNTEAFF

j_gene: TRBJ2-6
v_gene: TRBV20-1
CDR3aa: CSARDRRLGSGANVLTF

j_gene: TRBJ2-7
v_gene: TRBV18
CDR3aa: CASSPPTRRGGEQYF

j_gene: TRBJ1-1
v_gene: TRBV18
CDR3aa: CASSPAGALNTEAFF

j_gene: TRBJ2-3
v_gene: TRBV28
CDR3aa: CASREQGAHLDTQYF

j_gene: TRBJ2-1
v_gene: TRBV6-5
CDR3aa: CASSYGIGTGGNEQFF

j_gene: TRBJ2-5
v_gene: TRBV5-1
CDR3aa: CASSAQGIQETQYF

j_gene: TRBJ2-5
v_gene: TRBV7-2
CDR3aa: CASSKQRGQETQYF

j_gene: TRBJ2-1
v_gene: TRBV5-1
CDR3aa: CASSLGEPGNEQFF

j_gene: TRBJ1-1
v_gene: TRBV20-1
CDR3aa: CSARHTGTVEAFF

j_gene: TRBJ2-3
v_gene: TRBV6-5
CDR3aa: CAGSLGTGTDTQYF

j_gene: TRBJ1-2
v_gene: TRBV19
CDR3aa: CASSPRGERFSANYGYTF

j_gene: TRBJ2-5
v_gene: TRBV4-2
CDR3aa: CASSQDRQETQYF

j_gene: TRBJ2-5
v_gene: TRBV7-7
CDR3aa: CASSLGVEETQYF

j_gene: TRBJ1-5
v_gene: TRBV12-3/TRBV12-4
CDR3aa: CATSYSNQPQHF

j_gene: TRBJ2-2
v_gene: TRBV12-3/TRBV12-4
CDR3aa: CASSFDLAGYGELFF

j_gene: TRBJ2-1
v_gene: TRBV3-1
CDR3aa: CASSQEQNSYNEQFF

j_gene: TRBJ2-3
v_gene: TRBV5-6
CDR3aa: CASSLVGTGALDTQYF

j_gene: TRBJ1-2
v_gene: TRBV28
CDR3aa: CASSGPFPGGYTF

j_gene: TRBJ1-2
v_gene: TRBV27
CDR3aa: CASSLFKDSYGYTF

j_gene: TRBJ1-2
v_gene: TRBV12-3/TRBV12-4
CDR3aa: CASNRDGNYGYTF

j_gene: TRBJ2-7
v_gene: TRBV2
CDR3aa: CASSRSYEQYF

j_gene: TRBJ1-3
v_gene: TRBV12-3/TRBV12-4
CDR3aa: CASSLSTGNTIYF

j_gene: TRBJ2-5
v_gene: TRBV7-3
CDR3aa: CASSQQGWGTQYF

j_gene: TRBJ2-1
v_gene: TRBV9
CDR3aa: CASSGGLAGMYDEQFF

j_gene: TRBJ2-6
v_gene: TRBV7-3
CDR3aa: CASSLGHGANVLTF

j_gene: TRBJ1-5
v_gene: TRBV18
CDR3aa: CASSPSSGHNQPQHF

j_gene: TRBJ2-2
v_gene: TRBV6-5
CDR3aa: CASSYSWTPNTGELFF

j_gene: TRBJ1-1
v_gene: TRBV10-3
CDR3aa: CAISRVVDNTEAFF

j_gene: TRBJ1-1
v_gene: TRBV3-1
CDR3aa: CASSQARNSLNTEAFF

j_gene: TRBJ1-2
v_gene: TRBV29-1
CDR3aa: CSVGGQIHGGYTF

j_gene: TRBJ2-5
v_gene: TRBV20-1
CDR3aa: CSAVGLAGGFPETQYF

j_gene: TRBJ2-1
v_gene: TRBV5-4
CDR3aa: CASSAASGLAGEQFF

j_gene: TRBJ2-5
v_gene: TRBV20-1
CDR3aa: CSAPGQGAKETQYF

j_gene: TRBJ1-6
v_gene: TRBV6-5
CDR3aa: CASSYSMRTGGLNSPLHF

j_gene: TRBJ2-7
v_gene: TRBV27
CDR3aa: CASTETGVGSYEQYF